These T cell receptor beta chains were read from a single sample in a study of T cell repertoires in cytomegalovirus infection. MiXCR was run by TCRdb on the reads, yielding one entry per CDR3 protein. Here the sample spans approximately 1,000,000 distinct CDR3 sequences, about a third being singletons. The antigens these receptors bind are not known. The sample here was cultured CD8+ T cells from PBMCs, taken from culture after CMV antigen stimulation. These TCRs come from a human donor in good health (CMV status not recorded). Some clones in this sample may be carry-over from other donors' samples. Both conserved end residues are part of each CDR3. The D gene is left open where the match is weak. Size tells how often a clone was seen (once, few, many) or the class of an expanded clone, and some rows leave it out.

j_gene,v_gene,d_gene,abundance,CDR3aa,CDR3nt
TRBJ2-2,TRBV7-9,-,-,CAILERGNTGELFF,TGTGCCATCCTGGAGAGGGGGAATACCGGGGAGCTGTTTTTT
TRBJ2-3,TRBV4-3,-,few,CASSQDGASTDTQYF,TGCGCCAGCAGCCAAGATGGGGCCAGCACAGATACGCAGTATTTT
TRBJ2-1,TRBV7-9,-,-,CASSFQGRGNEQFF,TGTGCCAGCAGCTTCCAGGGAAGGGGCAATGAGCAGTTCTTC
TRBJ2-1,TRBV7-2,TRBD1,many,CASSFILGQGFGSDEQFF,TGTGCCAGCAGCTTCATCCTGGGACAGGGGTTTGGGAGTGATGAGCAGTTCTTC
TRBJ2-5,TRBV7-9,-,few,CASSPRLLSNRETQYF,TGTGCCAGCAGCCCCCGACTTCTCTCCAACCGAGAGACCCAGTACTTC
TRBJ1-4,TRBV7-9,-,-,CASSLAGVPLETNEKLFF,TGTGCCAGCAGCTTAGCAGGGGTCCCGCTAGAAACTAATGAAAAACTGTTTTTT
TRBJ1-2,TRBV6-5,TRBD1,few,CASSSTGQSNYGYTF,TGTGCCAGCAGTTCCACGGGACAGTCTAACTATGGCTACACCTTC
TRBJ1-1,TRBV4-3,-,few,CASSLVNRESSLVNTEAFF,TGCGCCAGCAGCCTGGTGAACAGGGAATCCTCGCTCGTGAACACTGAAGCTTTCTTT
TRBJ1-1,TRBV4-1,TRBD1,-,CASSQHRGQAEAFF,TGCGCCAGCAGCCAGCACAGGGGGCAGGCTGAAGCTTTCTTT
TRBJ1-1,TRBV2,TRBD1,few,CASPAGGFTEAFF,TGTGCCAGCCCCGCAGGGGGCTTCACTGAAGCTTTCTTT
TRBJ2-1,TRBV7-8,TRBD2,many,CASSLEGVARRLAGEGEQFF,TGTGCCAGCAGCTTAGAGGGGGTGGCGAGGAGACTAGCGGGGGAGGGTGAGCAGTTCTTC
TRBJ1-5,TRBV7-9,-,many,CASSQGGVGQPQHF,TGTGCCAGCAGCCAAGGGGGTGTGGGTCAGCCCCAGCATTTT
TRBJ2-7,TRBV7-9,-,few,CASSQTDSASRDEQYF,TGTGCCAGCAGCCAGACGGACAGTGCGTCTCGGGACGAGCAGTACTTC
TRBJ2-5,TRBV7-2,TRBD2,many,CASRRSGAVQETQYF,TGTGCCAGCAGACGTAGCGGGGCGGTCCAAGAGACCCAGTACTTC
TRBJ2-1,TRBV19,TRBD2,-,CASSPRSGGGLADNEQFF,TGTGCCAGTAGCCCCAGGTCCGGGGGGGGACTAGCGGATAATGAGCAGTTCTTC
TRBJ2-1,TRBV27,-,-,CASSLWGALDNEQFF,TGTGCCAGCAGTTTATGGGGGGCCCTAGACAATGAGCAGTTCTTC
TRBJ1-6,TRBV2,TRBD1,-,CASSHRDRGMRSPLHF,TGTGCCAGCAGTCACCGGGACAGGGGAATGCGATCACCCCTCCACTTT
TRBJ2-3,TRBV4-1,TRBD2,few,CASSLNRDYSPDTQYF,TGCGCCAGCAGCCTAAACCGGGACTACTCGCCGGATACGCAGTATTTT
TRBJ2-1,TRBV6-6,TRBD2,many,CASSYSPGTSGNYNEQFF,TGTGCCAGCAGTTACTCGCCCGGGACTAGCGGCAACTACAATGAGCAGTTCTTC
TRBJ2-1,TRBV20-1,TRBD2,-,CSARPGGNEQFF,TGCAGTGCTAGGCCGGGGGGGAATGAGCAGTTCTTC
TRBJ1-6,TRBV28,TRBD1,few,CASRIGTANNSPLHF,TGTGCCAGCCGGATTGGGACAGCTAATAATTCACCCCTCCACTTT
TRBJ1-5,TRBV20-1,-,few,CSAGLKGSVPRQPQHF,TGCAGTGCTGGGCTGAAAGGTTCAGTACCGCGTCAGCCCCAGCATTTT
TRBJ2-1,TRBV7-6,-,few,CASSSTASPYNEQFF,TGTGCCAGCAGTTCCACAGCCTCACCATACAATGAGCAGTTCTTC
TRBJ2-2,TRBV7-6,-,many,CASSQGTAGELFF,TGTGCCAGCAGCCAAGGGACTGCCGGGGAGCTGTTTTTT
TRBJ1-2,TRBV7-2,-,-,CASSPGWADGYTF,TGTGCCAGCAGCCCGGGTTGGGCTGATGGCTACACCTTC
TRBJ2-1,TRBV11-3,-,few,CASSPALSSYNEQFF,TGTGCCAGCAGCCCCGCTTTAAGCTCCTACAATGAGCAGTTCTTC
TRBJ1-2,TRBV7-9,-,few,CASSSTPGYMDGYTF,TGTGCCAGCAGCTCAACACCGGGGTACATGGATGGCTACACCTTC
TRBJ2-1,TRBV14,-,-,CASSQSRGYGEQFF,TGTGCCAGCAGCCAAAGTAGGGGATACGGGGAGCAGTTCTTC
TRBJ2-7,TRBV7-9,TRBD2,many,CASSDLGTTYASYEQYF,TGTGCCAGCAGCGACCTCGGGACTACCTATGCCTCCTACGAGCAGTACTTC
TRBJ2-5,TRBV12-3/TRBV12-4,-,-,CASSFRLERETQYF,TGTGCCAGCAGTTTTCGACTTGAACGAGAGACCCAGTACTTC
TRBJ2-1,TRBV7-7,TRBD2,many,CASSPIAAGEEEQFF,TGTGCTAGCAGCCCCATTGCGGCGGGGGAGGAAGAGCAGTTCTTC
TRBJ1-1,TRBV6-2/TRBV6-3,TRBD1,-,CASTLTGADTEAFF,TGTGCCAGCACCCTGACAGGGGCAGACACTGAAGCTTTCTTT
TRBJ2-1,TRBV15,-,few,CATSRKVSGTEQFF,TGTGCCACCAGCAGAAAGGTCTCCGGGACAGAGCAGTTCTTC
TRBJ1-5,TRBV11-2,TRBD1,few,CASSSTGTYQPQHF,TGTGCCAGCAGCTCGACAGGGACTTATCAGCCCCAGCATTTT
TRBJ2-5,TRBV2,TRBD2,-,CASLFLAGEETQYF,TGTGCCAGCCTTTTCCTAGCGGGGGAAGAGACCCAGTACTTC
TRBJ2-7,TRBV12-3/TRBV12-4,TRBD1,-,CASSSRQGAARYEQYF,TGTGCCAGCAGTTCGAGACAGGGGGCAGCGCGCTACGAGCAGTACTTC
TRBJ2-2,TRBV2,-,few,CASSGTLGKEVSNTGELFF,TGTGCCAGCAGTGGTACTTTGGGTAAAGAGGTTTCGAACACCGGGGAGCTGTTTTTT
TRBJ1-1,TRBV6-1,-,once,CASSYADSYETEAFF,TGTGCCAGCAGTTACGCTGACAGCTATGAGACTGAAGCTTTCTTT
TRBJ2-2,TRBV5-6,-,many,CASSLVLSNTGELFF,TGTGCCAGCAGCTTGGTCCTCAGCAACACCGGGGAGCTGTTTTTT
TRBJ1-1,TRBV25-1,-,-,CASSEGDRRAFF,TGTGCCAGCAGTGAGGGAGATCGTAGGGCTTTCTTT
TRBJ1-4,TRBV12-3/TRBV12-4,TRBD1,few,CASSSTRTGEKLFF,TGTGCCAGCAGTTCTACGAGGACAGGGGAAAAACTGTTTTTT
TRBJ2-2,TRBV27,TRBD2,-,CASSPRPSGGATGGELFF,TGTGCCAGCAGTCCACGTCCGAGCGGGGGGGCCACTGGGGGGGAGCTGTTTTTT
TRBJ1-2,TRBV7-8,TRBD1,many,CASSSRTGSSYGYTF,TGTGCCAGCAGCTCTAGGACAGGTTCCTCTTATGGCTACACCTTC
TRBJ2-1,TRBV6-1,TRBD1,few,CASREGTGGFYEQFF,TGTGCCAGCAGGGAGGGGACAGGGGGCTTCTATGAGCAGTTCTTC
TRBJ1-1,TRBV7-6,TRBD1,many,CASSLTGAGEAFF,TGTGCCAGCAGCTTAACAGGGGCAGGTGAAGCTTTCTTT
TRBJ1-1,TRBV7-9,-,few,CASSYSPGQNTEAFF,TGTGCCAGCAGCTACAGTCCGGGCCAGAACACTGAAGCTTTCTTT
TRBJ1-2,TRBV6-8,-,-,CASSLYGGQTYGYTF,TGTGCCAGCAGTCTTTATGGAGGGCAGACGTATGGCTACACCTTC
TRBJ2-2,TRBV4-1,-,few,CASSQEGKAGELFF,TGCGCCAGCAGCCAAGAAGGGAAGGCCGGGGAGCTGTTTTTT
TRBJ1-6,TRBV19,TRBD1,-,CASSIGRTGGNSPLHF,TGTGCCAGTAGTATAGGACGGACAGGGGGTAATTCACCCCTCCACTTT
TRBJ2-1,TRBV6-2/TRBV6-3,-,-,CATTGLASGNEQFF,TGTGCCACCACGGGCCTAGCAAGCGGCAATGAGCAGTTCTTC
TRBJ1-2,TRBV6-5,-,-,CASHTGTPRGGYTF,TGTGCCAGCCATACCGGGACGCCCCGTGGTGGCTACACCTTC
TRBJ1-4,TRBV7-9,TRBD1,-,CASSVRDRRFEKLFF,TGTGCCAGCAGCGTCCGGGACAGGAGGTTCGAAAAACTGTTTTTT
TRBJ1-2,TRBV7-6,TRBD1,-,CASSTRQGSNYGYTF,TGTGCCAGCAGCACAAGACAGGGATCTAACTATGGCTACACCTTC
TRBJ1-5,TRBV6-1,-,-,CASRPRSSNQPQHF,TGTGCCAGCAGGCCCCGGAGTAGCAATCAGCCCCAGCATTTT
TRBJ2-7,TRBV4-1,TRBD1,few,CASSQGQGQGEQYF,TGCGCCAGCAGCCAGGGACAGGGGCAAGGCGAGCAGTACTTC
TRBJ1-3,TRBV4-1,-,-,CASSQGRSADTIYF,TGCGCCAGCAGCCAGGGGAGATCGGCAGACACCATATATTTT